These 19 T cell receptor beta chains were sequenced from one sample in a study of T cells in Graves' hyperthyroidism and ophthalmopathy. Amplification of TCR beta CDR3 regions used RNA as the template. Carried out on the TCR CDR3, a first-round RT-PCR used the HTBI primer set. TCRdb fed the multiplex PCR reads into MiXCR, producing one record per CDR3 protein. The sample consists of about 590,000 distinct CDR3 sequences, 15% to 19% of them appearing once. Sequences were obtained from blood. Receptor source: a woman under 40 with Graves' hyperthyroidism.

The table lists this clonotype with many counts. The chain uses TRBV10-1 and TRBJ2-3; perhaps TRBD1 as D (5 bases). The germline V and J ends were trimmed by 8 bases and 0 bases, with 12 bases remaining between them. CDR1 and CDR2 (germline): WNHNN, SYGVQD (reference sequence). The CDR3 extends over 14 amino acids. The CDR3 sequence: CASSQGYSTDTQYF. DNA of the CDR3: TGCGCCAGCTCGCAGGGATATAGCACAGATACGCAGTATTTT.

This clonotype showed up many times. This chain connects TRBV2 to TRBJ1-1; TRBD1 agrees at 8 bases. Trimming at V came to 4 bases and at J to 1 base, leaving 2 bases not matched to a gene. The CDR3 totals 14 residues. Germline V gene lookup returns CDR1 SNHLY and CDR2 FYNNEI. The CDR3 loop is CASSVGQGNTEAFF. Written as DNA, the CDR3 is TGTGCCAGCAGTGTAGGACAGGGGAACACTGAAGCTTTCTTT.

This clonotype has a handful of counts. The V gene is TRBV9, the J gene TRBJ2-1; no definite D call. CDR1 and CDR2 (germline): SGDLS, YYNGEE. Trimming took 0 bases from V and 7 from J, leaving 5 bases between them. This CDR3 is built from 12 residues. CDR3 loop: CASSVGLNEQFF. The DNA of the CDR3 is TGTGCCAGCAGCGTAGGTCTTAATGAGCAGTTCTTC. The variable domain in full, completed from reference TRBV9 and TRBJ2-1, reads DSGVTQTPKHLITATGQRVTLRCSPRSGDLSVYWYQQSLDQGLQFLIQYYNGEERAKGNILERFSAQQFPDLHSELNLSSLELGDSALYFCASSVGLNEQFFGPGTRLTVL.

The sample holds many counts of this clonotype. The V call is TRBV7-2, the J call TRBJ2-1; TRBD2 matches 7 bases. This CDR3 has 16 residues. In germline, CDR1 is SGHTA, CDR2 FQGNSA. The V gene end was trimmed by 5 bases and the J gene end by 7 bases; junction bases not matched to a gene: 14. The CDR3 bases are TGTGCCAGCAGCCCTCAGCCTAGCGGCCTGGGAAATGAGCAGTTCTTC. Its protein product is CASSPQPSGLGNEQFF.

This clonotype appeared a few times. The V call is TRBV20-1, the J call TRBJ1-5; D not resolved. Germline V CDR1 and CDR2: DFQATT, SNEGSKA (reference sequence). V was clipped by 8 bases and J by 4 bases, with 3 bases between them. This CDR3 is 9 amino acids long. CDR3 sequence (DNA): TGCAGTACTAATCAGCCCCAGCATTTT. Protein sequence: CSTNQPQHF.

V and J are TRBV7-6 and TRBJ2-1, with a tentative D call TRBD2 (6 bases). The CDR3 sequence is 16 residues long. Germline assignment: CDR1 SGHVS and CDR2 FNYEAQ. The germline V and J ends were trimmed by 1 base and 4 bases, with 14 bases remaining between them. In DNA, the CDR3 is TGTGCCAGCAGCTTAGAAGGGTCGGGAGTTTACAATGAGCAGTTCTTC. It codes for CASSLEGSGVYNEQFF.

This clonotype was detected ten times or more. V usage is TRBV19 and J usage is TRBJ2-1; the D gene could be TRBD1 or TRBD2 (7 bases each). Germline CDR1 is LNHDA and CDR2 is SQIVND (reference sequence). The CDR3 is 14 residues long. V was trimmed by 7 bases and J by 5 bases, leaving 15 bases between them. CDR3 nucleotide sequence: TGTGCCAGTACCCCAGGGGGAGGGAACAATGAGCAGTTCTTC. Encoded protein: CASTPGGGNNEQFF.

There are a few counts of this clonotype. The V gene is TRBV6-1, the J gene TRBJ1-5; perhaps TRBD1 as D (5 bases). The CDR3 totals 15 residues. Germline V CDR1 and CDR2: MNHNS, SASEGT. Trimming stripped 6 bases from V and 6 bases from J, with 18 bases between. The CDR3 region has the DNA TGTGCCAGCAGCCATGGACAACTCCAGGGTCAGCCCCAGCATTTT. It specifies CASSHGQLQGQPQHF.

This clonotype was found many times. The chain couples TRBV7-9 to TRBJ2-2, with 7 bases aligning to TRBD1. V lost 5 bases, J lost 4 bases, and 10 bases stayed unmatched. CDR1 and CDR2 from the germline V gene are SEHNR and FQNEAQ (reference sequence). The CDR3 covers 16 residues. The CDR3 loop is CASSLNRGDGTGELFF. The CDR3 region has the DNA TGTGCCAGCAGCCTGAACAGGGGAGATGGCACCGGGGAGCTGTTTTTT.

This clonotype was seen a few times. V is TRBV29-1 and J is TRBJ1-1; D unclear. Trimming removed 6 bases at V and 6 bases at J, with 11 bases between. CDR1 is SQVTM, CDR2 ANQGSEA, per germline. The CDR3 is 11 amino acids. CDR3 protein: CSVYLGAEAFF. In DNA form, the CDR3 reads TGCAGCGTGTACTTAGGCGCTGAAGCTTTCTTT. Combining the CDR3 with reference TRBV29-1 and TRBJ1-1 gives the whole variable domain SAVISQKPSRDICQRGTSLTIQCQVDSQVTMMFWYRQQPGQSLTLIATANQGSEATYESGFVIDKFPISRPNLTFSTLTVSNMSPEDSSIYLCSVYLGAEAFFGQGTRLTVV.

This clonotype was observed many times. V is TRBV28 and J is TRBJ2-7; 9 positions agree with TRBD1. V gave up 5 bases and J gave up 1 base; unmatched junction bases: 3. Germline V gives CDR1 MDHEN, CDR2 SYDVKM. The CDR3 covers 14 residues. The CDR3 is CASSRTGASYEQYF. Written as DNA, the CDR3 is TGTGCCAGCAGTAGGACAGGGGCGTCCTACGAGCAGTACTTC. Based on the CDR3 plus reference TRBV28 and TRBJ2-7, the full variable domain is DVKVTQSSRYLVKRTGEKVFLECVQDMDHENMFWYRQDPGLGLRLIYFSYDVKMKEKGDIPEGYSVSREKKERFSLILESASTNQTSMYLCASSRTGASYEQYFGPGTRLTVT.

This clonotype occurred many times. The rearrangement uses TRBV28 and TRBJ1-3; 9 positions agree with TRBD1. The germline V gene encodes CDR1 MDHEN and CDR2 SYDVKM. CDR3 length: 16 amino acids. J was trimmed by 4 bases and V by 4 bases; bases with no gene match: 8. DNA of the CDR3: TGTGCCAGCAGTTCAACAGGGGGCTTGTTCGGAAACACCATATATTTT. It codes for CASSSTGGLFGNTIYF.

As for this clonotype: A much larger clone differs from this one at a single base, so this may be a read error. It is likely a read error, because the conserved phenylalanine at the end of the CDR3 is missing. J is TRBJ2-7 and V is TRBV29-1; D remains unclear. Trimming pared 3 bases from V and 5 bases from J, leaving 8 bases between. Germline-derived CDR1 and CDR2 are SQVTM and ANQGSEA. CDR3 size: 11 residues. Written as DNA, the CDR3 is TGCAGCGTTGAGGGTCGTAACGAGCAGTACTCC. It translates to CSVEGRNEQYS.

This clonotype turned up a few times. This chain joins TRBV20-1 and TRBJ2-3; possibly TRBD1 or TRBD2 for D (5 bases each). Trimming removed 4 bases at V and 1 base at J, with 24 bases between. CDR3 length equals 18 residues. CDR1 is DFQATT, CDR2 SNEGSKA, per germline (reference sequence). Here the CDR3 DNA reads TGCAGTGCTACCTCCGGGACCTTCGATGAAAGTGGCACAGATACGCAGTATTTT. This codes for CSATSGTFDESGTDTQYF.

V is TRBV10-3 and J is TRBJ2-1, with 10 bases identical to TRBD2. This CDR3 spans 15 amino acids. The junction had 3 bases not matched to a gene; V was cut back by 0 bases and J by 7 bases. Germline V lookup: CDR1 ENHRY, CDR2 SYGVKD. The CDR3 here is CAISESPSGRNEQFF. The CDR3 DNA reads TGTGCCATCAGTGAGTCCCCTAGCGGGAGAAATGAGCAGTTCTTC.

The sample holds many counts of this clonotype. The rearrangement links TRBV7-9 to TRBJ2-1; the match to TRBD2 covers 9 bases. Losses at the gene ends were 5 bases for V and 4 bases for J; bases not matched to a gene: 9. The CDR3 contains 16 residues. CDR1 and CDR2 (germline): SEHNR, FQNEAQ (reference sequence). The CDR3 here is CASSKLAGSSYNEQFF. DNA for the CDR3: TGTGCCAGCAGCAAACTAGCGGGCTCAAGTTACAATGAGCAGTTCTTC.

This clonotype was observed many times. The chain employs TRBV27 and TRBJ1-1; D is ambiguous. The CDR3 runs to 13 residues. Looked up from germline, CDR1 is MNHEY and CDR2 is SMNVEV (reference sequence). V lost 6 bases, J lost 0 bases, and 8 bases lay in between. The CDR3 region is CASSRKMNTEAFF. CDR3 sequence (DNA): TGTGCCAGCAGCAGAAAGATGAACACTGAAGCTTTCTTT.

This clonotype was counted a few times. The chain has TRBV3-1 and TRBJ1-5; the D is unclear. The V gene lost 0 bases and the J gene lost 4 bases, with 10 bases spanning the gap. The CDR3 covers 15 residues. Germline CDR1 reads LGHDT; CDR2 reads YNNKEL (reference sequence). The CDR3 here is CASSQDNGPNQPQHF. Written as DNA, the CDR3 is TGTGCCAGCAGCCAAGATAACGGACCAAATCAGCCCCAGCATTTT. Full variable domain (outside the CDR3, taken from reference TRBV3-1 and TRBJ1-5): DTAVSQTPKYLVTQMGNDKSIKCEQNLGHDTMYWYKQDSKKFLKIMFSYNNKELIINETVPNRFSPKSPDKAHLNLHINSLELGDSAVYFCASSQDNGPNQPQHFGDGTRLSIL.

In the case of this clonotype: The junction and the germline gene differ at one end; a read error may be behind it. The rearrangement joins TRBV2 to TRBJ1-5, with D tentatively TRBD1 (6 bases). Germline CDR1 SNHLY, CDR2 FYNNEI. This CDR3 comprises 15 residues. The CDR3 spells CATSDSQGRYQPQHF. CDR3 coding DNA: TGTGCCACCAGTGACTCACAGGGAAGGTATCAGCCCCAGCATTTT.